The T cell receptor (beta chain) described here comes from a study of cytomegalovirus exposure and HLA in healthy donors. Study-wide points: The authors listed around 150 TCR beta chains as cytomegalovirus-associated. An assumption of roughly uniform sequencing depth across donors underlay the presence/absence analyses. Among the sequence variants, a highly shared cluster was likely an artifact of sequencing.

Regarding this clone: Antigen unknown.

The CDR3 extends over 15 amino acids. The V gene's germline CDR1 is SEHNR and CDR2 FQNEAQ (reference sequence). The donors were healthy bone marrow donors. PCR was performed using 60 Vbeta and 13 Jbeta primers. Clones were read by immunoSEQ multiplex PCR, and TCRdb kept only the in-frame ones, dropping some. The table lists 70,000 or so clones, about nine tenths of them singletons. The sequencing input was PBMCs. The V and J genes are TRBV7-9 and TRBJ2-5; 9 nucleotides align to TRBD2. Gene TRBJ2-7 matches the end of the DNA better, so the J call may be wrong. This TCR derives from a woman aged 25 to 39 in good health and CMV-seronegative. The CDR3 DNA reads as TGTGCCAGCAGCCACCCTAGCGGGGTCAACTACGAGCAGTACTTC. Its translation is CASSHPSGVNYEQYF.